The sample holds a few counts of the clone carrying this T cell receptor beta chain. Its specificity is unknown. The source of the sample is a study of cytomegalovirus exposure and HLA in healthy donors. Across the whole study: An early release of data contained 80 million to 85 million unique TCRs, which came from HLA-typed donors.

Study-wide results and caveats: Earlier analysis found most TCR beta V segments productive about 87% or about 30% of the time. Reported performance of the classifier showed diagnosis of cytomegalovirus status with high specificity and sensitivity. Roughly uniform depth of sequencing across donors was assumed in presence/absence analyses.

Vbeta (60) and Jbeta (13) primers were used in the PCR. Assay: immunoSEQ multiplex PCR; the TCRdb copy retains only in-frame clones and omits some. The sample has around 130,000 clones; around 8.5% are singletons. Sequencing was performed on PBMCs. This receptor was taken from a middle-aged man in good health and CMV-seronegative.

The CDR3 DNA is TGTGCCAGCAGCGTGGCAGGATCTTTCTCTGGAAACACCATATATTTT. This sequence encodes CASSVAGSFSGNTIYF. V is TRBV9 and J is TRBJ1-3; D gene uncertain. The CDR3 contains 16 residues. Germline-derived CDR1 and CDR2 are SGDLS and YYNGEE. V lost 2 bases and J 0 bases, leaving 12 bases between the germline ends.